These 18 T cell receptor beta chains came from one sample sequenced in a study of cytomegalovirus exposure and HLA in healthy donors. With 60 Vbeta and 13 Jbeta primers, the PCR was carried out. Sequenced by immunoSEQ multiplex PCR; TCRdb stores in-frame clones only, minus some. The table has 90,000 to 120,000 clones, 55% to 65% seen once; the top ten hold about 3.8%. The sequenced sample was PBMCs. The receptor set was obtained from a man aged 25 to 45 in good health and CMV-seropositive.

The V gene is TRBV2, the J gene TRBJ1-6, with a possible D match to TRBD1 (5 bases). Germline loops: CDR1 SNHLY, CDR2 FYNNEI. The CDR3 length is 13 residues. V was cut by 6 bases and J by 10 bases, with 13 bases left in between. The CDR3 spells CASRDSLGSPLHF. DNA for the CDR3: TGTGCCAGCAGAGACAGTCTAGGGTCACCCCTCCACTTT.

V gene TRBV6-5 combines with J gene TRBJ1-2; D might be TRBD1 (6 bases). The CDR3 contains 14 residues. The germline CDR1 and CDR2 sequences are MNHEY and SVGAGI. With 2 bases removed from V and 4 bases from J, the gap between germline ends came to 11 bases. The CDR3: CASSYGGAIYGYTF. As DNA, the CDR3 is TGTGCCAGCAGTTACGGGGGGGCTATCTATGGCTACACCTTC.

The chain uses TRBV7-8 and TRBJ1-2; TRBD1 might be the D (6 bases). CDR1 and CDR2 from the germline V gene are SGHVS and FQNEAQ. The CDR3 is 15 amino acids. Between the trimmed V and J ends, which lost 5 bases and 5 bases, there was a span of 18 bases. In DNA form, the CDR3 reads TGTGCCAGCAGCGCAACACAGGGTTTGGGGTATGGCTACACCTTC. This translates into CASSATQGLGYGYTF.

V is TRBV27 and J is TRBJ2-5; 10 bases are a match to TRBD2. Germline values: CDR1 MNHEY, CDR2 SMNVEV (reference sequence). The ends lost 4 bases at V and 6 bases at J; junction bases unmatched: 11. The CDR3 length is 16 residues. The CDR3 nucleotides read TGTGCCAGCAGTTCCCTTAGCGGGGGGCATGGGAAGACCCAGTACTTC. Its translation is CASSSLSGGHGKTQYF.

This clone turned up a few times. The gene calls are TRBV7-9 and TRBJ1-1; 11 nucleotides line up with TRBD1. After removal of 1 base from V and 2 bases from J, the junction contained 9 bases not matched to a gene. The CDR3 is 18 amino acids. CDR1 and CDR2 (germline): SEHNR, FQNEAQ (reference sequence). CDR3 protein: CASSLGSGQGAENTEAFF. The CDR3 region has the DNA TGTGCCAGCAGCTTAGGATCTGGACAGGGGGCGGAAAACACTGAAGCTTTCTTT.

The chain is built from TRBV2 and TRBJ2-3; D ambiguous. The V and J ends lost 0 bases and 4 bases respectively, with 8 bases between them. Looked up from germline, CDR1 is SNHLY and CDR2 is FYNNEI. The CDR3 length is 14 residues. CDR3 nucleotides: TGTGCCAGCAGTGAAGCGCTAGAGGCAGATACGCAGTATTTT. Translated: CASSEALEADTQYF.

This clone was detected once. The rearrangement uses TRBV19 and TRBJ1-5; D call uncertain. V lost 1 base to trimming and J lost 0 bases, with 10 bases between them. This CDR3 spans 16 amino acids. Per the germline V gene, CDR1 is LNHDA and CDR2 is SQIVND (reference sequence). The chain's CDR3 is CASSIGVTVSNQPQHF. Here the CDR3 DNA reads TGTGCCAGTAGTATAGGGGTGACTGTTAGCAATCAGCCCCAGCATTTT.

This chain connects TRBV7-3 to TRBJ2-5, with D unclear. Deletions cut 3 bases from V and 2 bases from J, with 7 bases between. Per germline, CDR1 SGHTA and CDR2 FQGTGA. The CDR3 length is 13 residues. This chain's CDR3 is CASSFSLQETQYF. The DNA of the CDR3 is TGTGCCAGCAGCTTTAGCCTTCAAGAGACCCAGTACTTC.

CDR3 sequence (DNA): TGTGCCAGCAGCGACAGGGCCCATGTCGGGGAGCTGTTTTTT. Amino acid sequence: CASSDRAHVGELFF. V and J are TRBV7-2 and TRBJ2-2; 7 bases align to TRBD1. The CDR3 spans 14 residues. The ends lost 5 bases at V and 7 bases at J; junction bases unmatched: 7. The germline V gene has CDR1 SGHTA and CDR2 FQGNSA.

This sequence joins TRBV6-1 and TRBJ2-3; the D gene is possibly TRBD1 (5 bases). This CDR3 region has 15 residues. From germline, CDR1 is MNHNS and CDR2 SASEGT. V dropped 2 bases and J dropped 3 bases, with 12 bases sitting between them. CDR3 amino acids: CASSELREVTDTQYF. The DNA of the CDR3 is TGTGCCAGCAGTGAACTCAGGGAAGTGACAGATACGCAGTATTTT.

This clone was seen a few times. The chain combines TRBV19 with TRBJ1-2; 7 bases align to TRBD1. After removal of 4 bases from V and 8 bases from J, the junction contained 4 bases not matched to a gene. The CDR3 is made up of 12 amino acids. Germline assignment: CDR1 LNHDA and CDR2 SQIVND (reference sequence). CDR3 in DNA: TGTGCCAGTAGTAGGGGACAGTACGGCTACACCTTC. Its translation: CASSRGQYGYTF. The variable domain in full, completed from reference TRBV19 and TRBJ1-2, reads DGGITQSPKYLFRKEGQNVTLSCEQNLNHDAMYWYRQDPGQGLRLIYYSQIVNDFQKGDIAEGYSVSREKKESFPLTVTSAQKNPTAFYLCASSRGQYGYTFGSGTRLTVV.

The chain recombines TRBV5-4 with TRBJ2-5; 8 bases fit TRBD2. The CDR3 spans 16 residues. Germline-derived CDR1 and CDR2 are SGHNT and YYREEE (reference sequence). Germline trimming cut 0 bases from V and 0 bases from J; bases unmatched to any gene: 4. For the CDR3, the DNA is TGTGCCAGCAGCTTGGAGGGCGGGGGGTACCAAGAGACCCAGTACTTC. Protein product: CASSLEGGGYQETQYF.

This clone was observed a handful of times. The chain uses TRBV6-5 and TRBJ1-5; 7 nucleotides align to TRBD1. Per germline, CDR1 MNHEY and CDR2 SVGAGI. J was trimmed by 2 bases and V by 5 bases; bases with no gene match: 6. The CDR3 spans 15 residues. CDR3 in DNA: TGTGCCAGCAGTCAGGGGGGAGTCGGCAATCAGCCCCAGCATTTT. Amino acid sequence: CASSQGGVGNQPQHF.

This clone was counted a few times. Written as DNA, the CDR3 is TGCGCCAGCAGTCGTCTAACTAGCGGGGGAGACGAGCAGTACTTC. Protein product: CASSRLTSGGDEQYF. This rearrangement joins TRBV5-1 to TRBJ2-7; the match to TRBD2 covers 11 bases. Trimming cost V 5 bases and J 5 bases; bases outside gene matches: 9. The CDR3 loop spans 15 amino acids. CDR1 is SGHRS, CDR2 YFSETQ, per germline.

Details on this clone: The same CDR3 arises from other DNA sequences in this sample as well. The V and J genes are TRBV7-9 and TRBJ2-3; TRBD2 matches 11 bases. The CDR3 runs 15 residues. Germline loops: CDR1 SEHNR, CDR2 FQNEAQ (reference sequence). The trim removed 2 bases at V and 5 bases at J, leaving 3 bases unmatched. CDR3 amino acids: CASSLLAGGGDTQYF. The CDR3 DNA follows: TGTGCCAGCAGCTTACTAGCGGGGGGTGGAGATACGCAGTATTTT.

The chain has TRBV7-2 and TRBJ2-7; no clear D. Germline CDR1 SGHTA, CDR2 FQGNSA. This CDR3 is 12 amino acids long. Trimming cost V 5 bases and J 2 bases, with 7 bases left between them. CDR3 sequence reads: CASSPYPYEQYF. CDR3 nucleotides: TGTGCCAGCAGCCCCTACCCCTACGAGCAGTACTTC.

The chain links TRBV9 to TRBJ2-2, with TRBD2 identical over 7 bases. V lost 4 bases, J lost 3 bases, and 9 bases stayed unmatched. CDR3 length: 16 amino acids. The germline V gene has CDR1 SGDLS and CDR2 YYNGEE. The CDR3 region has the DNA TGTGCCAGCAGCCCTCCGCATCGGGGGGACACCGGGGAGCTGTTTTTT. Residues: CASSPPHRGDTGELFF.

This CDR3 reads CASSRTLSETQYF. In DNA, the CDR3 is TGTGCCAGTAGTCGGACTCTCTCGGAGACCCAGTACTTC. The chain links TRBV19 to TRBJ2-5; D is possibly TRBD2 (5 bases). Trimming pared 5 bases from V and 5 bases from J, leaving 12 bases between. This CDR3 has 13 amino acids. Germline assignment: CDR1 LNHDA and CDR2 SQIVND (reference sequence).